This T cell receptor beta chain was found in a study of beta chain features in type 1 diabetes. Findings and caveats of the study: Among patients with Type 1 diabetes, TCRB CDR3s were moderately but significantly shorter in every one of the four CD4+ subsets.

V was pared by 4 bases and J by 3 bases, with 16 bases between. CDR3 length equals 14 residues. CDR1 is SQVTM and CDR2 is ANQGSEA in the germline V gene. About this clone: Antigen: not known.

TCRB transcripts that were expressed got sequenced, as all of the isolated RNA had been reverse transcribed. Data came from immunoSEQ multiplex PCR; TCRdb stores just in-frame clones and leaves some out. The top ten clones hold less than 0.025% of a sample with hundreds of thousands of clones, roughly 13% of them seen once. The clonotype comes from a man aged 18 to 30 with type 1 diabetes. The chain combines TRBV29-1 with TRBJ2-7, with D possibly being TRBD1 (6 bases). The sequencing input was naive CD4+ T cells from blood. This chain's CDR3 is CSVVGQPPLYEQYF. As DNA, the CDR3 is TGCAGCGTTGTTGGACAGCCGCCTCTCTACGAGCAGTACTTC.